Listed here are 2 T cell receptor beta chains from one sample, sequenced in a study of shared clonotypes between healthy human individuals (dated by TCRdb to about 2020). Library preparation was by the immunoSEQ multiplex PCR assay. Not all clones reach the TCRdb copy of this immuneACCESS table, which keeps in-frame sequences only. Checked studies attribute under half of the gap to unresolved V genes and leave the rest unexplained. The sample yields about 1.4 million clones; over 95% were counted once. The ten largest clones add up to roughly 1.1% of the sample. Sample: naive CD4+ T cells sorted from blood. The cell subset or site label, as the study defines it: CD45RA+ positively selected. The receptors originated from a man aged 25 to 45 in good health.

This clone was found once. The chain is built from TRBV28 and TRBJ2-1; TRBD2 aligns across 8 bases. Germline loops: CDR1 MDHEN, CDR2 SYDVKM. The CDR3 has 14 amino acids. V lost 6 bases and J lost 4; bases outside the gene matches: 5. The CDR3 region has the DNA TGTGCCAGCAGATCTAGCGGGTGGTACAATGAGCAGTTCTTC. This translates into CASRSSGWYNEQFF.

This chain connects TRBV10-3 to TRBJ2-7; unclear D gene. Germline CDR1 is ENHRY and CDR2 is SYGVKD. With 3 bases removed from V and 5 bases from J, the gap between germline ends came to 17 bases. This CDR3 has 15 residues. CDR3 nucleotide sequence: TGTGCCATCAGTGATAGTTCTTTATACGAACACGAGCAGTACTTC. It translates to CAISDSSLYEHEQYF.